These T cell receptor beta chains were read from a single sample in a study of T cell responses to AZD1222 COVID-19 vaccine. TCRdb's copy holds only in-frame clones and misses some; the assay was immunoSEQ multiplex PCR. The table includes over 120,000 clones, around 90% detected once. The sample consisted of peripheral blood, taken on day 0 of AZD1222 vaccination. Every receptor here comes from an adult in good health. The CDR3 runs from the conserved cysteine through the conserved F or W. The order of the fields is V gene, J gene, D gene, clone size, CDR3 DNA, CDR3 protein. D genes are given only for firm matches. Rows may omit the clone size; those that give it use once, few, many or a size class.

v_gene: TRBV28; j_gene: TRBJ2-3; d_gene: TRBD1; abundance: once; CDR3nt: TGTGCCAGCAGTGTGGCGAGAGACAGGGCGACGTATTTT; CDR3aa: CASSVARDRATYF
v_gene: TRBV16; j_gene: TRBJ1-2; d_gene: .; abundance: .; CDR3nt: TGTGCCAGCTACGAACCGACAGGACTCTATGGCTACACCTTC; CDR3aa: CASYEPTGLYGYTF
v_gene: TRBV28; j_gene: TRBJ2-7; d_gene: .; abundance: .; CDR3nt: TGTGCCAGCAGTTCGGGCGTAGTCACCTACGAGCAGTACTTC; CDR3aa: CASSSGVVTYEQYF
v_gene: TRBV5-4; j_gene: TRBJ2-7; d_gene: .; abundance: .; CDR3nt: TGTGCCAGCAGCTTGTGGCAGGGAACCTACGAGCAGTACTTC; CDR3aa: CASSLWQGTYEQYF
v_gene: TRBV19; j_gene: TRBJ1-5; d_gene: .; abundance: .; CDR3nt: TGTGCCAGTAGTATAGGCGGGAGTGGGTATCAGCCCCAGCATTTT; CDR3aa: CASSIGGSGYQPQHF
v_gene: TRBV19; j_gene: TRBJ1-3; d_gene: .; abundance: .; CDR3nt: TGTGCCAGTAGACGACTCGGGTCGGGAAACACCATATATTTT; CDR3aa: CASRRLGSGNTIYF
v_gene: TRBV18; j_gene: TRBJ2-3; d_gene: .; abundance: .; CDR3nt: TGTGCCAGCTCACCGGGGAGCACAGATACGCAGTATTTT; CDR3aa: CASSPGSTDTQYF
v_gene: TRBV29-1; j_gene: TRBJ2-1; d_gene: .; abundance: .; CDR3nt: TGCAGCGTTGGATCCAGGACCGTCGATGAGCAGTTCTTC; CDR3aa: CSVGSRTVDEQFF
v_gene: TRBV19; j_gene: TRBJ1-6; d_gene: .; abundance: .; CDR3nt: TGTGCCAGTAGTTCCGAACGGGGGCCAAATAATTCACCCCTCCACTTT; CDR3aa: CASSSERGPNNSPLHF
v_gene: TRBV2; j_gene: TRBJ1-5; d_gene: TRBD1; abundance: .; CDR3nt: TGTGCCAGCAGTGAAGAGCCCGACCCCACAGGGGGCCAGGGTCAGCCCCAGCATTTT; CDR3aa: CASSEEPDPTGGQGQPQHF
v_gene: TRBV12-5; j_gene: TRBJ2-2; d_gene: TRBD1; abundance: .; CDR3nt: TGTGCTAGTGGTTTGGTAATAGGGGGCGGTCACGGGGAGCTGTTTTTT; CDR3aa: CASGLVIGGGHGELFF
v_gene: TRBV24-1; j_gene: TRBJ2-1; d_gene: .; abundance: .; CDR3nt: TGTGCCACCAGTCCCGAGGGAGCATACAATGAGCAGTTCTTC; CDR3aa: CATSPEGAYNEQFF
v_gene: TRBV19; j_gene: TRBJ1-1; d_gene: .; abundance: .; CDR3nt: TGTGCCAGTAGTATAGATCGGTGGGGAACTGAAGCTTTCTTT; CDR3aa: CASSIDRWGTEAFF
v_gene: TRBV5-1; j_gene: TRBJ1-5; d_gene: .; abundance: .; CDR3nt: TGCGCCAGCAGCCTCGCGAGCAATCAGCCCCAGCATTTT; CDR3aa: CASSLASNQPQHF
v_gene: TRBV29-1; j_gene: TRBJ1-2; d_gene: TRBD1; abundance: .; CDR3nt: TGCAGCGTTGACGGACAGGGCGGTTTCGACTACACCTTC; CDR3aa: CSVDGQGGFDYTF
v_gene: TRBV19; j_gene: TRBJ2-7; d_gene: TRBD1; abundance: .; CDR3nt: TGTGCCAGTAGTATCAGGACAGGGTTCTACGAGCAGTACTTC; CDR3aa: CASSIRTGFYEQYF
v_gene: TRBV24-1; j_gene: TRBJ2-3; d_gene: .; abundance: .; CDR3nt: TGTGCCACCAGTGATGGTGGAGATACGCAGTATTTT; CDR3aa: CATSDGGDTQYF